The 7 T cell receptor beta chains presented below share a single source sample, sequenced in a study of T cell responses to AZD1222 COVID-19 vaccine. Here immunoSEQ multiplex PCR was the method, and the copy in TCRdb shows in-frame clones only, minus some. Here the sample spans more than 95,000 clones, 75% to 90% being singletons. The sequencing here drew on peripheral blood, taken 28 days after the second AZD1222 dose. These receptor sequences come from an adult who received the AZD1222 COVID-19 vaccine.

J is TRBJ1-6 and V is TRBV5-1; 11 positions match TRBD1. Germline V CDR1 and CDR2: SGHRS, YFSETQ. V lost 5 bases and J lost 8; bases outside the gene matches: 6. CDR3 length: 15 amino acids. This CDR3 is CASSLDRGPYSPLHF. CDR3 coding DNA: TGCGCCAGCAGTCTGGACAGGGGGCCGTATTCACCCCTCCACTTT.

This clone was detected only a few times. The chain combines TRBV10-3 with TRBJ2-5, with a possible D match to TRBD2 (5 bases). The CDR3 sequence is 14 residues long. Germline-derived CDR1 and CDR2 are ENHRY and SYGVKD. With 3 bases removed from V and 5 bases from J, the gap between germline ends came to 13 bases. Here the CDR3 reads CAISDSGMGETQYF. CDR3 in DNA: TGTGCCATCAGTGATTCGGGGATGGGGGAGACCCAGTACTTC.

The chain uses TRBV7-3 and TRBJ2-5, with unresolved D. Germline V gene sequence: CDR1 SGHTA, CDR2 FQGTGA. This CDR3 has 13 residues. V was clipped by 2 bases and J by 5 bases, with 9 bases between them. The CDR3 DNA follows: TGTGCCAGCAGCTTAGGTCTGGGGGAGACCCAGTACTTC. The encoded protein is CASSLGLGETQYF.

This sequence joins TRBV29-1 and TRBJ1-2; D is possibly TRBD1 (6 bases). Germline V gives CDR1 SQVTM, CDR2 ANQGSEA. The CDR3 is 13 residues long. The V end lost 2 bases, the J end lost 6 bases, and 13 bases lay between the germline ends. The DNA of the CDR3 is TGCAGCGTTGAATTATTCAGGGGCGATGGCTACACCTTC. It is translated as CSVELFRGDGYTF.

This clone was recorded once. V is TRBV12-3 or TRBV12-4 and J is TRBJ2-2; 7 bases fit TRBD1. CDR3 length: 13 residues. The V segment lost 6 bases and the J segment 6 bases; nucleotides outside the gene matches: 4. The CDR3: CASRIQGPGELFF. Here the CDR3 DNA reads TGTGCCAGCAGGATACAGGGGCCCGGGGAGCTGTTTTTT.

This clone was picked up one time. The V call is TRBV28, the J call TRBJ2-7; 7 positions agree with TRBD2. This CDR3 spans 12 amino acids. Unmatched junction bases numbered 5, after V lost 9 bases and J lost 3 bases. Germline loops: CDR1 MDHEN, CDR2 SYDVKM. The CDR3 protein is CASRGGNYEQYF. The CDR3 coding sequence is TGTGCCAGTCGGGGAGGGAACTACGAGCAGTACTTC. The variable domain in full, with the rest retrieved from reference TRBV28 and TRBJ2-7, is DVKVTQSSRYLVKRTGEKVFLECVQDMDHENMFWYRQDPGLGLRLIYFSYDVKMKEKGDIPEGYSVSREKKERFSLILESASTNQTSMYLCASRGGNYEQYFGPGTRLTVT.

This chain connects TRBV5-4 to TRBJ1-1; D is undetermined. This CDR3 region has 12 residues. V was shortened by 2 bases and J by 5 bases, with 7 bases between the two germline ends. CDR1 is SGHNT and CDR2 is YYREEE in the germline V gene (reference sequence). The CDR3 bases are TGTGCCAGCAGCTTCGGGGAAACTGAAGCTTTCTTT. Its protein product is CASSFGETEAFF.